The 6 T cell receptor beta chains in this list originate from one sample, sequenced in a study of T cell responses to AZD1222 COVID-19 vaccine (dated by TCRdb to the early 2020s). Libraries were prepared through the immunoSEQ multiplex PCR assay. In its TCRdb copy, this immuneACCESS table keeps in-frame sequences only and misses some clones. Where compared with another copy, unresolved V genes explain less than half of these, and the others have no known cause. Present in this sample are around 200,000 clones, approximately 94% of which were seen just once. Jointly, the top ten make up roughly 1.7% of the sample. The sample's time point, from its label and the paper: about 28 days (+/-7) after the second vaccine dose. This specimen consisted of peripheral blood, obtained 28 days after the second AZD1222 dose. Every receptor here comes from an adult who received the AZD1222 COVID-19 vaccine.

V is TRBV2 and J is TRBJ2-2, with D perhaps matching TRBD1 (5 bases). Germline V gene lookup returns CDR1 SNHLY and CDR2 FYNNEI. The CDR3 loop spans 12 amino acids. Between the trimmed V and J ends, which lost 8 bases and 6 bases, there was a span of 10 bases. The CDR3 sequence: CASGVGPGELFF. The CDR3 DNA reads TGTGCCAGCGGAGTGGGGCCCGGGGAGCTGTTTTTT.

The chain joins TRBV2 to TRBJ2-1; tentative D call: TRBD2 (5 bases). The CDR3 runs to 15 residues. From germline, CDR1 is SNHLY and CDR2 FYNNEI. V shed 4 bases and J shed 9 bases, with 19 bases lying between them. As DNA, the CDR3 is TGTGCCAGCAGTGTAGGTGGACTCAACACCGGTGAGCAGTTCTTC. This codes for CASSVGGLNTGEQFF. The full variable domain, completed using reference TRBV2 and TRBJ2-1, is EPEVTQTPSHQVTQMGQEVILRCVPISNHLYFYWYRQILGQKVEFLVSFYNNEISEKSEIFDDQFSVERPDGSNFTLKIRSTKLEDSAMYFCASSVGGLNTGEQFFGPGTRLTVL.

This chain joins TRBV28 and TRBJ1-1, with D possibly TRBD1 on 5 matching bases. Germline assignment: CDR1 MDHEN and CDR2 SYDVKM. The CDR3 covers 13 residues. V was trimmed by 3 bases and J by 10 bases, leaving 15 bases between them. The CDR3 region is CASSFNLNGGAFF. The DNA for the CDR3 is TGTGCCAGCAGTTTTAATCTCAACGGGGGAGCTTTCTTT.

The chain is built from TRBV4-1 and TRBJ1-5; D perhaps matches TRBD1 (6 bases). Germline lookup yields CDR1 MGHRA and CDR2 YSYEKL. The CDR3 totals 15 residues. V dropped 2 bases and J dropped 5 bases, with 13 bases sitting between them. DNA for the CDR3: TGCGCCAGCAGCCAAACGGACAGCTCCTATCAGCCCCAGCATTTT. This gives the protein CASSQTDSSYQPQHF.

The rearrangement links TRBV18 to TRBJ1-3, with TRBD1 matching 8 bases. Looked up from germline, CDR1 is KGHSH and CDR2 is LQKENI. This CDR3 is built from 17 residues. V was clipped by 2 bases and J by 1 base; unmatched bases: 7. The CDR3 loop reads CASSPEAGGFSGNTIYF. Here the CDR3 DNA reads TGTGCCAGCTCACCAGAAGCAGGGGGCTTTTCTGGAAACACCATATATTTT.

Only one count was recorded for this clone. This sequence joins TRBV6-5 and TRBJ1-1, with TRBD1 matching 11 bases. This CDR3 is 14 amino acids long. Germline CDR1 and CDR2: MNHEY and SVGAGI. The trim removed 10 bases at V and 7 bases at J, leaving 11 bases unmatched. The CDR3 sequence: CATSGTGGYNEAFF. The CDR3 DNA sequence: TGTGCCACCTCCGGGACAGGGGGTTATAATGAAGCTTTCTTT.